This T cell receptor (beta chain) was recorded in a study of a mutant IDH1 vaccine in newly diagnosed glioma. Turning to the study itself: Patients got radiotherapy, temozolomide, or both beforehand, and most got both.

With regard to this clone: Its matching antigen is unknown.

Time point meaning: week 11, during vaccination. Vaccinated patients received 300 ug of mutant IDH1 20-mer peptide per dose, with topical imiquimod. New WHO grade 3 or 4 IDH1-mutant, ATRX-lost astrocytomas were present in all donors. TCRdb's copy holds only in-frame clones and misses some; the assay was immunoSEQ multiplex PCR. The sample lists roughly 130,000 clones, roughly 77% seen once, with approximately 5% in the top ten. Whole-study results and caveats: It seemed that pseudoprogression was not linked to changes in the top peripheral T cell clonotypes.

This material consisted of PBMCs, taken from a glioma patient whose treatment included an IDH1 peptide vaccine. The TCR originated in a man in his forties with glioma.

CDR3 in DNA: TGTGCCAGCGGCCACCGGGACAAAGAGACCCAGTACTTC. Translated: CASGHRDKETQYF. This chain links TRBV6-4 with TRBJ2-5, with a weak D call TRBD1 (6 bases). The CDR3 is made up of 13 amino acids. V was shortened by 8 bases and J by 3 bases, with 13 bases between the two germline ends. The germline CDR1 and CDR2 sequences are MRHNA and SNTAGT.